This T cell receptor (beta chain) originates from a study of blood T cell repertoires in COVID-19. Study background: In each case, the material was cDNA or gDNA derived from T cells, B-cell-depleted T cells, or PBMCs.

V lost 3 bases to trimming and J lost 0 bases, with 12 bases between them. The germline V gene has CDR1 SGHTA and CDR2 FQGNSA. This CDR3 region has 17 residues. Sequencing was performed with immunoSEQ multiplex PCR; in TCRdb, only in-frame clones are kept and a portion is missing. The sample yields about 190,000 clones, nearly 90% seen once. The receptor was isolated from a man aged 60 to 75 with active or convalescent COVID-19. V usage is TRBV7-2 and J usage is TRBJ2-6; D is ambiguous. The sequencing sample was made of peripheral blood. The CDR3 is CASSFQVLLSGANVLTF. The CDR3 DNA sequence: TGTGCCAGCAGCTTCCAAGTACTCCTCTCTGGGGCCAACGTCCTGACTTTC.